Shown below are 9 T cell receptor beta chains from a single sample sequenced in a study of T cells in Graves' hyperthyroidism and ophthalmopathy. Amplified TCR beta CDR3 regions came from RNA transcripts. Researchers ran a first-round RT-PCR on the TCR CDR3 using the HTBI primer set. MiXCR was run by TCRdb on the multiplex PCR reads, yielding one entry per CDR3 protein. The repertoire holds hundreds of thousands of distinct CDR3 sequences, with about 13% as singletons. Sequenced: blood. The receptors come from a woman younger than 35 with Graves' hyperthyroidism.

This clonotype was picked up many times. This rearrangement joins TRBV28 to TRBJ2-3; TRBD2 agrees at 9 bases. V trimming: 8 bases; J trimming: 2 bases; junction bases outside the gene matches: 8. Germline-derived CDR1 and CDR2 are MDHEN and SYDVKM. The CDR3 sequence is 15 residues long. The CDR3 coding sequence is TGTGCCAGCGTATCTAGCGGGGCGGACACAGATACGCAGTATTTT. Protein: CASVSSGADTDTQYF.

This clonotype was seen only a few times. This may arise from a read error, as a much more abundant clone is one base away. This chain uses TRBV28 with TRBJ2-5; 14 bases line up with TRBD2. This CDR3 spans 16 amino acids. Germline loops: CDR1 MDHEN, CDR2 SYDVKM. Trimming took 6 bases from V and 9 from J; bases not matched to a gene: 12. DNA of the CDR3: TGTGCCAGCAGCCCCGGGACTAGCGGGAGTTGGCAGGCCCAGTACTTC. Translating gives CASSPGTSGSWQAQYF.

This rearrangement joins TRBV27 to TRBJ1-5, with 8 bases identical to TRBD1. The J segment lost 2 bases and the V segment lost 5 bases, leaving 11 bases of the junction unmatched. Germline loops: CDR1 MNHEY, CDR2 SMNVEV (reference sequence). The CDR3 spans 17 residues. CDR3 DNA: TGTGCCAGCAGTCCCCTCCGGACAGGGAGGGGCAATCAGCCCCAGCATTTT. This sequence encodes CASSPLRTGRGNQPQHF.

The rearrangement links TRBV20-1 to TRBJ1-4; TRBD1 might be the D (6 bases). CDR1 DFQATT and CDR2 SNEGSKA come from the germline V gene (reference sequence). With 7 bases removed from V and 5 bases from J, the gap between germline ends came to 14 bases. The CDR3 spans 13 residues. CDR3 residues: CSVPGVRNEKLFF. The CDR3, as DNA: TGCAGTGTCCCAGGGGTTCGCAATGAAAAACTGTTTTTT.

The sample holds many counts of this clonotype. The V call is TRBV27, the J call TRBJ2-1; D not resolved. Per the germline V gene, CDR1 is MNHEY and CDR2 is SMNVEV (reference sequence). V shed 9 bases and J shed 0 bases, with 9 bases lying between them. The CDR3 runs to 13 residues. The CDR3 DNA sequence: TGTGCCAGTGCCTTCGACTCCTACAATGAGCAGTTCTTC. Its protein is CASAFDSYNEQFF.

On this clonotype itself: Just one base apart from a much larger clone, this may be a read error. J is TRBJ1-1 and V is TRBV20-1; 7 bases fit TRBD1. Germline CDR1 and CDR2: DFQATT and SNEGSKA (reference sequence). The CDR3 totals 14 residues. CDR3 protein: CSAAGQSGNTEALF. DNA of the CDR3: TGCAGTGCTGCGGGACAGAGTGGGAACACTGAAGCTCTCTTT.

This clonotype occurred many times. The chain is built from TRBV6-1 and TRBJ2-5; 8 bases fit TRBD1. This CDR3 comprises 15 residues. Germline trimming cut 7 bases from V and 5 bases from J; bases unmatched to any gene: 12. In germline, CDR1 is MNHNS, CDR2 SASEGT. CDR3 loop: CASKSGTGGRETQYF. DNA of the CDR3: TGTGCCAGCAAATCCGGGACAGGTGGGAGGGAGACCCAGTACTTC.

Many counts were recorded for this clonotype. This sequence joins TRBV3-1 and TRBJ1-4; D is unclear. This CDR3 is 16 amino acids long. Trimming cost V 0 bases and J 8 bases, with 16 bases left between them. Germline V gene lookup returns CDR1 LGHDT and CDR2 YNNKEL (reference sequence). The CDR3 DNA sequence: TGTGCCAGCAGCCAAGACGTCGGGAGGAGGCGGGAAAAACTGTTTTTT. Amino acid sequence: CASSQDVGRRREKLFF.

This clonotype was recorded many times. This chain links TRBV5-1 with TRBJ1-1; the D is unclear. Germline CDR1 and CDR2: SGHRS and YFSETQ. Trimming pared 1 base from V and 5 bases from J, leaving 18 bases between. There are 16 residues in the CDR3. The CDR3: CASSLNFLSLGTEAFF. The CDR3 DNA reads as TGCGCCAGCAGCTTGAATTTCCTATCCCTTGGAACTGAAGCTTTCTTT.